The text below deals with one T cell receptor beta chain. The data were taken from a study of cytomegalovirus exposure and HLA in healthy donors. Trimming left V 5 bases short and J 5 bases short, with 11 bases between. CDR1 and CDR2 (germline): SGDLS, YYNGEE. The length of the CDR3 is 13 residues. The PCR ran on 60 Vbeta and 13 Jbeta primers. The repertoire was sequenced with immunoSEQ multiplex PCR; TCRdb's copy has only in-frame clones and lacks some. Here the sample table reports about 210,000 clones. The specimen was PBMCs. The sequence was obtained from a woman aged 25 to 39 in good health and CMV-seropositive. V and J are TRBV9 and TRBJ2-1; D is perhaps TRBD1 (6 bases). Written as DNA, the CDR3 is TGTGCCAGCAGTACTGGGGACAACAATGAGCAGTTCTTC. It is translated as CASSTGDNNEQFF.